This record looks at one T cell receptor beta chain sequence and its context. Its cognate antigen is unknown. At one end the junction does not follow the germline gene, possibly because of a read error. The nonmyeloablative bone marrow transplants came from related graft donors, with transient mixed chimerism. Unstimulated regulatory T cells (CD4+CD25+CD127-), CD4+CD25- non-regulatory cells, CD4 and CD8 cells were FACS-sorted from thawed PBMCs. This sample was taken from a study of Tregs in tolerant kidney transplant recipients. Study-wide findings and caveats: Tregs expanded with activated donor B cells seemed most donor-specific.

The repertoire was sequenced with immunoSEQ multiplex PCR; TCRdb's copy has only in-frame clones and lacks some. The data contain 84,000 or so clones, 93% of them singletons. The source material was CD4+ T cells from blood (PBMCs), sampled 12 months after the transplant. The TCR comes from a human patient who received a combined kidney and bone marrow transplant. Some T cells may originate from the graft donor.

CDR3 sequence (DNA): TGTGCCAGCAGCTTAACTCCCCGGACAGGGGATAGGCAGTATTTT. This codes for CASSLTPRTGDRQYF. The chain uses TRBV7-3 and TRBJ2-3, with 9 nucleotides matching TRBD1. Germline assignment: CDR1 SGHTA and CDR2 FQGTGA. The CDR3 sequence is 15 residues long.